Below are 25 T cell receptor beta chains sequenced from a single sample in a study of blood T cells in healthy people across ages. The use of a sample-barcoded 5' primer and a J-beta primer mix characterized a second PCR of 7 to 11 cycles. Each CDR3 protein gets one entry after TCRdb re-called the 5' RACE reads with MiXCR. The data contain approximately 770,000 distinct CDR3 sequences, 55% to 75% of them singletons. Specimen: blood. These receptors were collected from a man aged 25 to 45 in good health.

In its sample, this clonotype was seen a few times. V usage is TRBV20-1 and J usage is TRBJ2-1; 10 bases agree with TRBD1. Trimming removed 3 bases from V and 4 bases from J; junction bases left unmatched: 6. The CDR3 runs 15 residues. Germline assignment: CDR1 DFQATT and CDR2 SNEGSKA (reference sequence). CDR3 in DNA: TGCAGTGCTAGCGACAGGGGGCCGTCTTACAATGAGCAGTTCTTC. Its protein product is CSASDRGPSYNEQFF.

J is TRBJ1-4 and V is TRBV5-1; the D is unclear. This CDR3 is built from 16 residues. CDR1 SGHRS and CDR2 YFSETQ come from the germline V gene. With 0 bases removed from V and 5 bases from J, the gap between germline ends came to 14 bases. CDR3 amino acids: CASSLDRASQNEKLFF. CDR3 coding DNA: TGCGCCAGCAGCTTGGATAGGGCCTCACAGAATGAAAAACTGTTTTTT.

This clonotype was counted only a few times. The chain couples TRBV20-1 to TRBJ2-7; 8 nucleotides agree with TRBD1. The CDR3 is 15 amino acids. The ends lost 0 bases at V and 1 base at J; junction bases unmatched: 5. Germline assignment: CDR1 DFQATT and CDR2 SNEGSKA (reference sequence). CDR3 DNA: TGCAGTGCTAGAGATAAAAACAGGGGGTCCTACGAGCAGTACTTC. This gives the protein CSARDKNRGSYEQYF.

The CDR3 reads CASSQGAGVSGEQFF. The CDR3 DNA follows: TGCGCCAGCAGCCAAGGAGCGGGAGTTAGCGGTGAGCAGTTCTTC. The chain recombines TRBV4-3 with TRBJ2-1, with 8 bases matching TRBD2. Germline CDR1 and CDR2: LGHNA and YSLEER. The V segment lost 1 base and the J segment 9 bases; nucleotides outside the gene matches: 8. This CDR3 is 15 amino acids long.

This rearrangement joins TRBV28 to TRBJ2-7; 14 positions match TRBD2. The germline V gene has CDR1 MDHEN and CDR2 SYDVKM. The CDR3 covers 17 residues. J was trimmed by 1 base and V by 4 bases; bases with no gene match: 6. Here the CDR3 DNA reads TGTGCCAGCAGTTCCAGGACTAGCGGGAGGATTTCCTACGAGCAGTACTTC. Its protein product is CASSSRTSGRISYEQYF. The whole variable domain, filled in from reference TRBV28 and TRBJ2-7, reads DVKVTQSSRYLVKRTGEKVFLECVQDMDHENMFWYRQDPGLGLRLIYFSYDVKMKEKGDIPEGYSVSREKKERFSLILESASTNQTSMYLCASSSRTSGRISYEQYFGPGTRLTVT.

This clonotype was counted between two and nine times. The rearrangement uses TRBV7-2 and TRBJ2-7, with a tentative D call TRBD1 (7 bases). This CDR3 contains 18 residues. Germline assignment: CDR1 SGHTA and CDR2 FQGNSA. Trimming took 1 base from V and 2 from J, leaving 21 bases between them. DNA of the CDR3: TGTGCCAGCAGCTTAGACAGGGGAGGATATCGAGGCCCCTACGAGCAGTACTTC. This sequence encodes CASSLDRGGYRGPYEQYF.

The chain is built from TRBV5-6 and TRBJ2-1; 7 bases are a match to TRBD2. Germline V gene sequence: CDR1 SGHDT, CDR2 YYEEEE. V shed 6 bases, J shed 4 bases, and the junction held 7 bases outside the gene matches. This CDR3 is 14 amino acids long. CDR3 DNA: TGTGCCAGCACCGGACTAGATTGGTACAATGAGCAGTTCTTC. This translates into CASTGLDWYNEQFF.

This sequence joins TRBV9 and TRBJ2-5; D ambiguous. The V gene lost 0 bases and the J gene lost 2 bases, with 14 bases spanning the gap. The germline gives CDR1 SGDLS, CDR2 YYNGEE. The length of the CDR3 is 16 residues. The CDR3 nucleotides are TGTGCCAGCAGCGTAGCCCCCCGGGCCCGTCAAGAGACCCAGTACTTC. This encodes CASSVAPRARQETQYF.

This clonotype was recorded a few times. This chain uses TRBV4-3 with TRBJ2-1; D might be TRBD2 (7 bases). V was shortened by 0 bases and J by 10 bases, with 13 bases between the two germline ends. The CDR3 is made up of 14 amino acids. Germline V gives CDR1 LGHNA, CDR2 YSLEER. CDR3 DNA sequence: TGCGCCAGCAGCCAAGACCGGGGGGCATGGGAGCAGTTCTTC. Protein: CASSQDRGAWEQFF.

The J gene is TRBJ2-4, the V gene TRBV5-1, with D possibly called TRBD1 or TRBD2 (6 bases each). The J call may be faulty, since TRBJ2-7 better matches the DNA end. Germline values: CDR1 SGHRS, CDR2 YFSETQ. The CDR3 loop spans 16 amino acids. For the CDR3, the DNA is TGCGCCAGCAGCTTAACTGGGACTTCAGGGGTCTACGAGCAGTACTTC. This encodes CASSLTGTSGVYEQYF.

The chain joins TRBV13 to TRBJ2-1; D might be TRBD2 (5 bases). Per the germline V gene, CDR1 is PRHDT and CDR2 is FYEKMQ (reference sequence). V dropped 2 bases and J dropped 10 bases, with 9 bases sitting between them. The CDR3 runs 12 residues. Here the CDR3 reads CASSLTRAEQFF. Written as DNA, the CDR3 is TGTGCCAGCAGCTTAACTAGGGCCGAGCAGTTCTTC.

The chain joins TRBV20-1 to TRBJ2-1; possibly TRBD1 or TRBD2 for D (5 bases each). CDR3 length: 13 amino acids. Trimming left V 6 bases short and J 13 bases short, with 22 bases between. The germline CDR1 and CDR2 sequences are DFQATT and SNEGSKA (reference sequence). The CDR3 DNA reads TGCAGTGCCAGACAGACCTCCAGGGAGACCCAGTTCTTC. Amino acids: CSARQTSRETQFF.

The CDR3 loop reads CASSQDLTDSPLHF. As DNA, the CDR3 is TGTGCCAGCAGCCAAGATCTAACAGATTCACCCCTCCACTTT. The gene calls are TRBV4-2 and TRBJ1-6; D unclear. Deletions cut 0 bases from V and 8 bases from J, with 8 bases between. The germline gives CDR1 LGHNA, CDR2 YNFKEQ. CDR3 length equals 14 residues.

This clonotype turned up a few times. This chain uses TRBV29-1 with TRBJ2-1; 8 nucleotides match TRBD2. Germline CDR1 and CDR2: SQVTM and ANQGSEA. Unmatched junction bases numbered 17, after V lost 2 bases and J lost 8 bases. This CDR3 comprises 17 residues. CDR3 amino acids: CSVEPGTSLFAGDEQFF. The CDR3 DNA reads TGCAGCGTTGAACCCGGGACTAGTCTCTTCGCCGGCGATGAGCAGTTCTTC.

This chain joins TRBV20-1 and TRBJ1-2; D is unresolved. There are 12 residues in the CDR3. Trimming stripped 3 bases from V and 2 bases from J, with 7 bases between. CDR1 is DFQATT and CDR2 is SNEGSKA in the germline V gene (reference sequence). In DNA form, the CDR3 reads TGCAGTGCTAGGCGGATCAACTATGGCTACACCTTC. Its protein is CSARRINYGYTF.

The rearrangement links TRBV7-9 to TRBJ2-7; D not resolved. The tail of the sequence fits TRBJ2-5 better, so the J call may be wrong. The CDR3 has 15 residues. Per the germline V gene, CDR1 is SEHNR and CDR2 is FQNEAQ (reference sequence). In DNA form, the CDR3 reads TGTGCCAGCAGCTTAGTGGTCGGGCTTCGAGAGACCCAGTACTTC. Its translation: CASSLVVGLRETQYF.

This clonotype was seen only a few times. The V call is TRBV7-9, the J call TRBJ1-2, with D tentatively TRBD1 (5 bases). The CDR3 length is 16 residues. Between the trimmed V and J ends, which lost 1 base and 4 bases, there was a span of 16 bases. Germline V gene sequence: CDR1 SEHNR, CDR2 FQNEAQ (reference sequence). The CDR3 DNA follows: TGTGCCAGCAGCTTAGAAGACCCCCGGGGGAGCTATGGCTACACCTTC. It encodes CASSLEDPRGSYGYTF.

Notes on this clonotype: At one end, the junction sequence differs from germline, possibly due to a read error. The CDR3 nucleotides are TGTGCCACCAGTGAGGTAGCGGGAGGTTCCTACGAGCAGTACTTC. Its translation is CATSEVAGGSYEQYF. The J gene is TRBJ2-7, the V gene TRBV10-3; 10 positions agree with TRBD2. This CDR3 is 15 amino acids long. Germline V gene sequence: CDR1 ENHRY, CDR2 SYGVKD.

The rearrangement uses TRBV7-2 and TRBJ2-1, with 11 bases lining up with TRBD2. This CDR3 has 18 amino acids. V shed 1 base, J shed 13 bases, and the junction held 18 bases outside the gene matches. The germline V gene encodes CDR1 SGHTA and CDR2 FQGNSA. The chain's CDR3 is CASSLVTSGAILGGPQFF. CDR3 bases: TGTGCCAGCAGCTTAGTGACTAGCGGGGCGATCCTTGGGGGGCCCCAGTTCTTC. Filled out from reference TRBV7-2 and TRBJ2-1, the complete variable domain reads GAGVSQSPSNKVTEKGKDVELRCDPISGHTALYWYRQSLGQGLEFLIYFQGNSAPDKSGLPSDRFSAERTGGSVSTLTIQRTQQEDSAVYLCASSLVTSGAILGGPQFFGPGTRLTVL.

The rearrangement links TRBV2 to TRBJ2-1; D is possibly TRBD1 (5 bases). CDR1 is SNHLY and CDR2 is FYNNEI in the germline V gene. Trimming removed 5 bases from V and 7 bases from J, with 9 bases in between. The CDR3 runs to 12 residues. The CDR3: CASSKTENEQFF. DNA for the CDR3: TGTGCCAGCAGTAAGACAGAGAATGAGCAGTTCTTC.

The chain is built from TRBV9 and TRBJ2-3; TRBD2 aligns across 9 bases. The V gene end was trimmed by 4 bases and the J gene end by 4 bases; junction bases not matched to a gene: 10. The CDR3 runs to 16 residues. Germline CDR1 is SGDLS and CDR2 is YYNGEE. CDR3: CASSPTVAGGPDTQYF. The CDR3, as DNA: TGTGCCAGCAGCCCTACCGTCGCGGGAGGGCCAGATACGCAGTATTTT.

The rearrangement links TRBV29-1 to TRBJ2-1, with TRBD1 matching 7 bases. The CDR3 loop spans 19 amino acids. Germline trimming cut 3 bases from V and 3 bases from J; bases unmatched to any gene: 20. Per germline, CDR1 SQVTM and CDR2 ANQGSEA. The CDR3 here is CSVEKLGIRLAGGYNEQFF. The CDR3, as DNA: TGCAGCGTTGAGAAACTAGGGATCAGGTTGGCAGGGGGCTACAATGAGCAGTTCTTC.

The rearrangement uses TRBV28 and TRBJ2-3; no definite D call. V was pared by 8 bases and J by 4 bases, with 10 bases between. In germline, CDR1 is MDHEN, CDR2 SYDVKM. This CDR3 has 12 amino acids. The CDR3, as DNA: TGTGCCAGCCACCATCCCCCAGATACGCAGTATTTT. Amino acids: CASHHPPDTQYF.

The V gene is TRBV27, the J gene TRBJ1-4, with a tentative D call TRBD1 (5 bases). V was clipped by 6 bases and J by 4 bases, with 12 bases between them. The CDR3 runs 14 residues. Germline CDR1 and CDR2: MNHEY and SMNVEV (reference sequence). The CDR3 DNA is TGTGCCAGCAGATCTTTCAGGGATAATGAAAAACTGTTTTTT. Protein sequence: CASRSFRDNEKLFF.

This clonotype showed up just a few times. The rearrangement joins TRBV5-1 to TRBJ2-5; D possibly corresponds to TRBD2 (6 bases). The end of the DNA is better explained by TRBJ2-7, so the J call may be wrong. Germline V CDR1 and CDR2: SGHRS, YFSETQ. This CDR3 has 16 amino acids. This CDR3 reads CASSFSDYGTDYEQYF. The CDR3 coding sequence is TGCGCCAGCAGCTTCTCGGACTACGGGACCGACTACGAGCAGTACTTC.